This T cell receptor (beta chain) was obtained from a study of T-cell memory formation after mild COVID-19. Germline CDR1 and CDR2: SGHDT and YYEEEE. V dropped 1 base and J dropped 4 bases, with 11 bases sitting between them. This CDR3 contains 15 residues. Researchers used 5'RACE with constant-segment primers to make TCR alpha and TCR beta cDNA libraries that carry sample barcodes and UMIs. TCRdb called the 5' RACE reads again in MiXCR, with one record for every CDR3 protein. The sample includes 150,000 to 200,000 distinct CDR3 sequences, 16% of them seen just once. The J gene is TRBJ1-4, the V gene TRBV5-6, with TRBD1 as a possible D gene (5 bases). Sequencing input: PBMCs or a T cell subset sorted from them (not recorded which). This clonotype was obtained from an adult woman who had mild COVID-19 (a few samples of this study predate the infection). Cell type and time point are not known. CDR3 bases: TGTGCCAGCAGCTTGTGGGGACTACGTAATGAAAAACTGTTTTTT. Protein product: CASSLWGLRNEKLFF.